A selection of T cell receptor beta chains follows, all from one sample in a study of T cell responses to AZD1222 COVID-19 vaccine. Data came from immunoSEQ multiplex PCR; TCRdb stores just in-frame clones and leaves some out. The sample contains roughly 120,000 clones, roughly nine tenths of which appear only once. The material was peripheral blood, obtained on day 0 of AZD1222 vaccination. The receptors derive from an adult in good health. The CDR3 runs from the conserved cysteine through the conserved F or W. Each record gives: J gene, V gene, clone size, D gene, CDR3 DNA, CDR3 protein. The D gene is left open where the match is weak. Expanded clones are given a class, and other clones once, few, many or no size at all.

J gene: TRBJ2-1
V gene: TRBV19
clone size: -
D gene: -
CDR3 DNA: TGTGCCAGTAGTATAACCAGCGTCTGGGAGATAGATGAGCAGTTCTTC
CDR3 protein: CASSITSVWEIDEQFF

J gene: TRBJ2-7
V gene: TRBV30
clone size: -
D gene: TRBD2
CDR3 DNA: TGTGCGGGGGGGCTAGCGGGAGTAAACGAGCAGTACTTC
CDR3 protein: CAGGLAGVNEQYF

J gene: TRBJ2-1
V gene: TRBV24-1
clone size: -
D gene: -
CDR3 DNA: TGTGCCACTAACCTTATTTACGGTTGGGGAGCGAATGAGCAGTTCTTC
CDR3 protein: CATNLIYGWGANEQFF

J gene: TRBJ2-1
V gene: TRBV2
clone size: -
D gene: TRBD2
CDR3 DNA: TGTGCCAGCATCCGCTCGACTAGCAGGGACGGTGAGCAGTTCTTC
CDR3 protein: CASIRSTSRDGEQFF

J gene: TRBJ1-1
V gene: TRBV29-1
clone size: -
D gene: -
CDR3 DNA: TGCAGCGTCGGGGAAGGGGACACTGAAGCTTTCTTT
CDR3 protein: CSVGEGDTEAFF

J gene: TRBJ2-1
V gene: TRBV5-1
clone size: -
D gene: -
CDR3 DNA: TGCGCCAGCAGCTCCTCTAATGAGCAGTTCTTC
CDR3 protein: CASSSSNEQFF

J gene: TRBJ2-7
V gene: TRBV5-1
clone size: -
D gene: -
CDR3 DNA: TGCGCCAGCGGCAGGGACAACCCCGCCTACGAGCAGTACTTC
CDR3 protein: CASGRDNPAYEQYF

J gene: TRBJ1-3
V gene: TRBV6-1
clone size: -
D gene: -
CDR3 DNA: TGTGCCAGCAGTGAACGTTGGACATCCAGAAACACCATATATTTT
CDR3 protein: CASSERWTSRNTIYF

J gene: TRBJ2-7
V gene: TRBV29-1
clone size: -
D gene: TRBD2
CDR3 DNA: TGCAGCGTTGAAGATCAGAGACTAGCGGGAGTTTACGAGCAGTACTTC
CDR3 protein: CSVEDQRLAGVYEQYF

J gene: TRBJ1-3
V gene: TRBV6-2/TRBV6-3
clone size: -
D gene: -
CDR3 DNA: TGTGCCAGCAGTTACTCCTCACAGATCTCTGGAAACACCATATATTTT
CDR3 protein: CASSYSSQISGNTIYF

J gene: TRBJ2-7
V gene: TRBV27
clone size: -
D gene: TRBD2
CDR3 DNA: TGTGCCAGCAGTTTAAATCGGCGAAGACCTATAGCGGGAGTAGGGATCGAGCAGTACTTC
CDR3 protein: CASSLNRRRPIAGVGIEQYF

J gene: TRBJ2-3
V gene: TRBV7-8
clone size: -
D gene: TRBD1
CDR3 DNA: TGTGCCAGCGATCCCCGCCGACAGGGGAACACGCAGTATTTT
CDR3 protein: CASDPRRQGNTQYF

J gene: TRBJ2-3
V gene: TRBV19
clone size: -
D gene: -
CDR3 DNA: TGTGCCAGTAGTATGGCTGGGACCCCGTCGACGCAGTATTTT
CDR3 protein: CASSMAGTPSTQYF

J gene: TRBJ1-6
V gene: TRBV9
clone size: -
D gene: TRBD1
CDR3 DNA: TGTGCCAGCAGCGCGGGACAGGGAGGGGGTTCACCCCTCCACTTT
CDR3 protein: CASSAGQGGGSPLHF

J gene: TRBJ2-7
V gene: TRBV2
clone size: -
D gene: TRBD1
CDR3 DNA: TGTGCCAGCAGTGACACCGGGACAGGGAAACTAAATAGACCTACGATCCCCCACGAGCAGTACTTC
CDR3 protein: CASSDTGTGKLNRPTIPHEQYF

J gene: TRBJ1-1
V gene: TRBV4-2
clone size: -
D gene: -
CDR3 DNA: TGTGCCAGCAGCCAAGCGGCCTGGGAGAGACCTGAAGCTTTCTTT
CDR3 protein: CASSQAAWERPEAFF

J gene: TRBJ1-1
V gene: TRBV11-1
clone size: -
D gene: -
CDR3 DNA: TGTGCCAGCAGCTTAGCCCGGGACCGATGGAGAGCTTTCTTT
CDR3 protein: CASSLARDRWRAFF

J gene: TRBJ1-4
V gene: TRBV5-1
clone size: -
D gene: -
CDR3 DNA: TGCGCCAGCAGCCCGGAGGGCAGTAATGAAAAACTGTTTTTT
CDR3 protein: CASSPEGSNEKLFF

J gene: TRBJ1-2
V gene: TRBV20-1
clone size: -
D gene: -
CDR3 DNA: TGCAGTGCTAGTGACCTGGACGGCAACTATGGCTACACCTTC
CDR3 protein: CSASDLDGNYGYTF

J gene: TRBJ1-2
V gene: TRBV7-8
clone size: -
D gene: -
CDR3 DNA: TGTGCCAGCAGCCCCGGGGCAAACTACGCGGACTATGGCTACACCTTC
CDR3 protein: CASSPGANYADYGYTF

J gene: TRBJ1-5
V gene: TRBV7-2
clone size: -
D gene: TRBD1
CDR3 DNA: TGTGCCAGCAGCTTAAAGGGGGCGAATCAGCCCCAGCATTTT
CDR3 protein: CASSLKGANQPQHF

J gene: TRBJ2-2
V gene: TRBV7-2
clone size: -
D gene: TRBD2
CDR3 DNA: TGTGCCAGCAGCTTCTCCACTAGCGGGAGATTGGGCGGGGAGCTGTTTTTT
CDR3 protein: CASSFSTSGRLGGELFF

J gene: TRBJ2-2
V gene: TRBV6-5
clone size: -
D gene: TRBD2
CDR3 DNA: TGTGCCAGCAGTTACCTTGCGGGAGGGACCGGGGAGCTGTTTTTT
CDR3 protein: CASSYLAGGTGELFF

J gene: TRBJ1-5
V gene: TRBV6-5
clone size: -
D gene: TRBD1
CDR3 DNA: TGTGCCAGCAGCGGCACAGGGGGTAGCAATCAGCCCCAGCATTTT
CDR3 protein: CASSGTGGSNQPQHF

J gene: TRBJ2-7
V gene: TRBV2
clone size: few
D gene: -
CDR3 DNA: TGTGCCAGCAGCACCATCTACGAGCAGTACTTC
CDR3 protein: CASSTIYEQYF

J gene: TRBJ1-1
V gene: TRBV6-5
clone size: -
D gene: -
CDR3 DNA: TGTGCCAGCAGTTACTCGCGGGGCGCGCGGAACACTGAAGCTTTCTTT
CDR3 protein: CASSYSRGARNTEAFF

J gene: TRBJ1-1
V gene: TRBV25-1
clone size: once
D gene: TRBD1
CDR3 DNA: TGTGCCAGCAGTGTTGGGGGGACAGGGGACACTGAAGCTTTCTTT
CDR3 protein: CASSVGGTGDTEAFF

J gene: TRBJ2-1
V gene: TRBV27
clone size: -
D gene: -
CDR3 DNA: TGTGCCAGCTTATCCTACAATGAGCAGTTCTTC
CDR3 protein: CASLSYNEQFF

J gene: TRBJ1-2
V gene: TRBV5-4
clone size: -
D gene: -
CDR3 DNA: TGTGCCAGCAGCTTGGGGGGGCAGGACTATGGCTACACCTTC
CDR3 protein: CASSLGGQDYGYTF

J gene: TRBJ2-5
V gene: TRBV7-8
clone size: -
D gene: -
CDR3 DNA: TGTGCCAGCAGCTTAGTTTTTGGATTAAATGGAGAGACCCAGTACTTC
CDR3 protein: CASSLVFGLNGETQYF

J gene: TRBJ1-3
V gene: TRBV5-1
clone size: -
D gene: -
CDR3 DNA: TGCGCCAGCTGCCAGGAGCCTGGAAACACCATATATTTT
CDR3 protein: CASCQEPGNTIYF

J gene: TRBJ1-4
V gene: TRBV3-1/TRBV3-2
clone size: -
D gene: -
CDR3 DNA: TGTGCCAGCAGCCCCCGACACCGAACTAATGAAAAACTGTTTTTT
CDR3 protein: CASSPRHRTNEKLFF

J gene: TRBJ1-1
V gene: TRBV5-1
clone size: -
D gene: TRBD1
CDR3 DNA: TGCGCCAGCAGCCCGGCTAGGGGGCGGTTTACTGAAGCTTTCTTT
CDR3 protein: CASSPARGRFTEAFF

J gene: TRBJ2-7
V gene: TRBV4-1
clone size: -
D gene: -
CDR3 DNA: TGCGCCAGCAGCCAAGAAGTAGCAGTCTCCTACGAGCAGTACTTC
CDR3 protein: CASSQEVAVSYEQYF

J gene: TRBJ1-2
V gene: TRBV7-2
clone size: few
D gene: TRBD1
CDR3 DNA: TGTGCCAGCAGCTTCTTGACAGGGAACTATGGCTACACCTTC
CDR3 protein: CASSFLTGNYGYTF

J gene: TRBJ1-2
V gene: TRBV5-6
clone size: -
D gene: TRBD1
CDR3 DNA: TGTGCCAGCAGGCGACCGGGACAGGGGGCGCAAGGCTACACCTTC
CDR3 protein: CASRRPGQGAQGYTF

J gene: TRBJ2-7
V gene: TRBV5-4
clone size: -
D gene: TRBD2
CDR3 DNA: TGTGCCAGCACCCCGGAGGGACTAGCGGGAGGGCACGAGCAGTACTTC
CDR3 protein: CASTPEGLAGGHEQYF

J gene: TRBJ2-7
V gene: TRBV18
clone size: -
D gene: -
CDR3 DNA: TGTGCCAGCTCACCATTGGGGGACCTCTACGAGCAGTACTTC
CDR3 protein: CASSPLGDLYEQYF

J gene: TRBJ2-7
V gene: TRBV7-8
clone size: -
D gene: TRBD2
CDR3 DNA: TGTGCCAGCAGCTTCTCTAGCGGGAGGAGCTCCTACGAGCAGTACTTC
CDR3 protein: CASSFSSGRSSYEQYF

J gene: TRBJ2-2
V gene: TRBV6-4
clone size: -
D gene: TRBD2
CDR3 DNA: TGTGCCAGCAGTGTTCGTAGCGGGAGGGCCGCCACCGGGGAGCTGTTTTTT
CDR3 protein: CASSVRSGRAATGELFF

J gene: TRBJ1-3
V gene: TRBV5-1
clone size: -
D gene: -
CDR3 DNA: TGCGCCAGCAGCTTGGCGCCCTCTGGAAACACCATATATTTT
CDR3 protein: CASSLAPSGNTIYF

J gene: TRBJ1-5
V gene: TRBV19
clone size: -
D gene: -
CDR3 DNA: TGTGCCAGTAGTATAGAAAGAGGGACTGGCCAGCCCCAGCATTTT
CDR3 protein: CASSIERGTGQPQHF

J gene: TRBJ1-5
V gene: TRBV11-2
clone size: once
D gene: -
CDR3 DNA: TGTGCCAGCAGCTTAGATGGGGGCAATCAGCCCCAGCATTTT
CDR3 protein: CASSLDGGNQPQHF

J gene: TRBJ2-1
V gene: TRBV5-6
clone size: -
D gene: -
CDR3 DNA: TGTGCCAGCAGCTTTGTGGGTCACAATGAGCAGTTCTTC
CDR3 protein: CASSFVGHNEQFF

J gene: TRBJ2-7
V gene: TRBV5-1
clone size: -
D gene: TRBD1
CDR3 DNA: TGCGCCAGCACCCCGGGACAGGGATACGAGCAGTACTTC
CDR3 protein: CASTPGQGYEQYF